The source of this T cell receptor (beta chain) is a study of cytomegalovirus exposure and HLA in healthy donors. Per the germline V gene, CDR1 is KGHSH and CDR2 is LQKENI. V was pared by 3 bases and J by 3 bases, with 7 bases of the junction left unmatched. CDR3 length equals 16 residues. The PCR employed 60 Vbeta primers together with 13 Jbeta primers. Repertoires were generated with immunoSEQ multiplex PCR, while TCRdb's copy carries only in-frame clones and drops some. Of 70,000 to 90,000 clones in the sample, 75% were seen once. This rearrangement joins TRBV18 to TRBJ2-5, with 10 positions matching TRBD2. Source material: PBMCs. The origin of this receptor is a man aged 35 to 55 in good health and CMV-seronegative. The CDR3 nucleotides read TGTGCCAGCTCACCTCAGAGGACTAGCGGAAAAGAGACCCAGTACTTC. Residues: CASSPQRTSGKETQYF. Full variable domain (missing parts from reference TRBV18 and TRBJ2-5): NAGVMQNPRHLVRRRGQEARLRCSPMKGHSHVYWYRQLPEEGLKFMVYLQKENIIDESGMPKERFSAEFPKEGPSILRIQQVVRGDSAAYFCASSPQRTSGKETQYFGPGTRLLVL.